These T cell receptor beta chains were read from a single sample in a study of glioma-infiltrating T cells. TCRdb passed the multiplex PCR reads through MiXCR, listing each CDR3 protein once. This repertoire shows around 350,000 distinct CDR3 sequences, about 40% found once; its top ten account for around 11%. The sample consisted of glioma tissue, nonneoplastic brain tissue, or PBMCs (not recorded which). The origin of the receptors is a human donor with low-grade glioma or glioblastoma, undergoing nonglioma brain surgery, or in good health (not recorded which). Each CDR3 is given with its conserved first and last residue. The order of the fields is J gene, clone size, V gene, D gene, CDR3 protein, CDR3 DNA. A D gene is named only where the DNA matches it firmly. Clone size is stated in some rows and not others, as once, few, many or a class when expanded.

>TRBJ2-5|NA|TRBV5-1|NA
CASSSYRDPRTQYF
TGCGCCAGCAGCTCCTACCGGGACCCCAGGACCCAGTACTTC
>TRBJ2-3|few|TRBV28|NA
CASSLGVSESTDTQYF
TGTGCCAGCAGTTTAGGGGTTAGCGAGTCCACAGATACGCAGTATTTT
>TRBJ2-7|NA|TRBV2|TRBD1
CASSETRGRWYEQYF
TGTGCCAGCAGTGAAACTAGGGGGCGTTGGTACGAGCAGTACTTC
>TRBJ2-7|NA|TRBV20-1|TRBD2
CSARRTSGPGLSGAQYF
TGCAGTGCTAGAAGGACTAGCGGACCGGGGCTGAGCGGCGCGCAGTACTTC
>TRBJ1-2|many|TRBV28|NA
CASSFLTTNYGYTF
TGTGCCAGCAGTTTCCTTACCACTAACTATGGCTACACCTTC
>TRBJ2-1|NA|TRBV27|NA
CASSLLGSTGGFYNEQFF
TGTGCCAGCAGTTTATTAGGCTCGACAGGAGGTTTCTACAATGAGCAGTTCTTC
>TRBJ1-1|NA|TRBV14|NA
CASIQDRRHLNTEAFF
TGTGCCAGCATCCAAGATCGGCGCCATTTGAACACTGAAGCTTTCTTT
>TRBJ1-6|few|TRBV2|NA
CASSDEGRANSPLHF
TGTGCCAGCAGTGATGAGGGCAGAGCTAATTCACCCCTCCACTTT
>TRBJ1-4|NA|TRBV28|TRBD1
CAISVGQGFNEKLFF
TGTGCCATCAGTGTGGGACAGGGATTTAATGAAAAACTGTTTTTT
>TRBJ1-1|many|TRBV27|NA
CASSSTGSYAFF
TGTGCCAGCAGCTCTACAGGGTCGTACGCTTTCTTT
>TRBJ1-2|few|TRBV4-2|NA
CASSQENRLNYGYTF
TGTGCCAGCAGCCAAGAGAACAGGCTAAACTATGGCTACACCTTC
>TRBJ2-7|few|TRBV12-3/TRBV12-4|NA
CATRLRGEQYF
TGTGCCACCCGCTTGAGGGGAGAGCAGTACTTC
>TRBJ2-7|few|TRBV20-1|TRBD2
CSAPGTSYEQYF
TGCAGTGCCCCAGGGACTAGCTACGAGCAGTACTTC
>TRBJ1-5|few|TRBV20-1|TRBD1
CSAFGTGYSNQPQHF
TGCAGTGCTTTCGGGACAGGGTATAGCAATCAGCCCCAGCATTTT
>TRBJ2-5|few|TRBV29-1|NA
CSVEEETQYF
TGCAGCGTTGAAGAAGAGACCCAGTACTTC
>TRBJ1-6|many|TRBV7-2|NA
CASSLSGERNSPLHF
TGTGCCAGCAGCTTAAGTGGGGAGAGGAATTCACCCCTCCACTTT
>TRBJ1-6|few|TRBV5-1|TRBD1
CASSLRTGRLSPLHF
TGCGCCAGCAGCCTGCGGACAGGGCGCCTTTCACCCCTCCACTTT
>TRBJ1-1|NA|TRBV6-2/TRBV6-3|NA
CASRHQGNTEAFF
TGTGCCAGCAGACACCAGGGAAACACTGAAGCTTTCTTT
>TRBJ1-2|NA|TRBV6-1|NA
CASSDRRIYGYTF
TGTGCCAGCAGTGACAGACGGATCTATGGCTACACCTTC
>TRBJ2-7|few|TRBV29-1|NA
CSVEGLGYEQYF
TGCAGCGTTGAGGGTTTGGGCTACGAGCAGTACTTC
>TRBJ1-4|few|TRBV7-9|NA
CASSLDGRFEKLFF
TGTGCCAGCAGCTTAGACGGACGCTTTGAAAAACTGTTTTTT
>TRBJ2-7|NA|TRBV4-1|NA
CASSQVPVGQMFYEQYF
TGCGCCAGCAGCCAAGTCCCGGTGGGGCAGATGTTCTACGAGCAGTACTTC
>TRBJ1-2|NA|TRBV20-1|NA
CSARGYHDGYTF
TGCAGTGCTAGAGGGTACCACGATGGCTACACCTTC
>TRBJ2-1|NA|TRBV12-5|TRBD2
CASGLSGRANEQFF
TGTGCTAGTGGTTTGAGCGGGAGGGCCAATGAGCAGTTCTTC
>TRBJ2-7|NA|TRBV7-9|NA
CASSSQSTGYEQYF
TGTGCCAGCAGCTCTCAATCGACAGGCTACGAGCAGTACTTC
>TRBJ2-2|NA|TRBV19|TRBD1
CASSTTGYGTGELFF
TGTGCCAGTAGTACGACAGGGTACGGCACCGGGGAGCTGTTTTTT
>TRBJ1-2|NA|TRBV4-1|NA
CASSPPGRAGDGYTF
TGCGCCAGCAGCCCCCCAGGAAGGGCAGGGGATGGCTACACCTTC
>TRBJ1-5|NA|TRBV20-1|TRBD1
CSANGVGQGGDQPQHF
TGCAGTGCCAATGGAGTCGGACAGGGAGGGGATCAGCCCCAGCATTTT
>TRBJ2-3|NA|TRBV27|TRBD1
CASSLLGTGEGPRTDTQYF
TGTGCCAGCAGTTTATTAGGGACAGGAGAAGGCCCGCGCACAGATACGCAGTATTTT
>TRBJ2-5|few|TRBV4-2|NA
CASSPTSAGQMSATQYF
TGTGCCAGCAGCCCAACTTCGGCGGGACAGATGTCTGCGACCCAGTACTTC
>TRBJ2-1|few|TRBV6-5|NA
CASRRGLEQFF
TGTGCCAGCAGACGGGGGCTTGAGCAGTTCTTC
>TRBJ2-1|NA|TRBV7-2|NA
CASSLDCGDYNEQFF
TGTGCCAGCAGCTTAGATTGCGGGGACTACAATGAGCAGTTCTTC
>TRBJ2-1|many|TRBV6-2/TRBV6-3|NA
CASSYGSDEQFF
TGTGCCAGCAGTTACGGATCGGATGAGCAGTTCTTC
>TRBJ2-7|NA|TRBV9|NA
CASSVEPGQPYEQYF
TGTGCCAGCAGCGTAGAGCCGGGACAACCCTACGAGCAGTACTTC
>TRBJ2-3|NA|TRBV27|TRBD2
CASSGTSGYSTDTRYF
TGTGCCAGCAGCGGGACTAGCGGTTATAGCACAGATACGCGGTATTTT
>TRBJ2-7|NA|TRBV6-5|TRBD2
CASSYLASGRGGEQYF
TGTGCCAGCAGTTACCTGGCTAGCGGGAGGGGAGGCGAGCAGTACTTC
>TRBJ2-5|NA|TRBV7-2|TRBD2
CASSLGLAGEGVQETQYF
TGTGCCAGCAGCCTGGGACTAGCGGGAGAGGGGGTCCAAGAGACCCAGTACTTC
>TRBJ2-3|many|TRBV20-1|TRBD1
CSARRQGATDTQYF
TGCAGTGCTAGACGGCAGGGGGCCACAGATACGCAGTATTTT
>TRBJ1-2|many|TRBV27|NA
CASAQGRNGYTF
TGTGCCAGCGCACAGGGTAGAAATGGCTACACCTTC
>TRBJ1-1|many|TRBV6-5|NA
CASSAGMNTEAFF
TGTGCCAGCAGCGCGGGAATGAACACTGAAGCTTTCTTT
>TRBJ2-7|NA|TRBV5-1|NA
CASSLGQVYEQYF
TGCGCCAGCAGCTTGGGCCAAGTCTACGAGCAGTACTTC
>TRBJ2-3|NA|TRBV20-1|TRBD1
CSAKGQGSTDTQYF
TGCAGTGCAAAGGGACAGGGGAGCACAGATACGCAGTATTTT
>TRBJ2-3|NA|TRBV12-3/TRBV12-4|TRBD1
CASSFPNWGTARTSTDTQYF
TGTGCCAGCAGTTTCCCGAATTGGGGGACAGCCCGTACCAGCACAGATACGCAGTATTTT
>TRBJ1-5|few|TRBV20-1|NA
CSASLGLGNQPQHF
TGCAGTGCTAGTCTGGGGTTGGGCAATCAGCCCCAGCATTTT
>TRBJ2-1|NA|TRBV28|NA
CASSLLARQFF
TGTGCCAGCAGTTTATTGGCGAGGCAGTTCTTC
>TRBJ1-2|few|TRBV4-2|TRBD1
CASSQDRGGRYGYTF
TGTGCCAGCAGCCAAGATCGAGGGGGCCGTTATGGCTACACCTTC
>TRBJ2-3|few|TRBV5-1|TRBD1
CASSSGTGTGDTQYF
TGCGCCAGCAGCTCCGGGACAGGGACGGGAGATACGCAGTATTTT
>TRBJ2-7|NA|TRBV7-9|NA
CASIPGQASSYEQYF
TGTGCCAGCATCCCCGGGCAGGCGAGCTCCTACGAGCAGTACTTC
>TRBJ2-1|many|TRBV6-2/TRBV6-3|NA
CASSPGPKEQFF
TGTGCCAGCAGCCCAGGGCCTAAAGAGCAGTTCTTC
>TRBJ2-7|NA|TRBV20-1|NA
CSARFPIRQHF
TGCAGTGCTAGATTCCCGATTAGACAGCACTTC
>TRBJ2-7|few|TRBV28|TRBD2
CASSFSGAGGSLEQYF
TGTGCCAGCAGTTTCTCCGGGGCGGGAGGCTCCTTGGAGCAGTACTTC